The text below deals with one T cell receptor beta chain. This sample is drawn from a study of OX40 agonist ivuxolimab in advanced cancers. Libraries were prepared by immunoSEQ multiplex PCR; TCRdb keeps only in-frame clonotypes and omits some of them. Here the sample spans 100,000 to 150,000 clones, roughly 93% being singletons. Trimming stripped 3 bases from V and 4 bases from J, with 16 bases between. Germline-derived CDR1 and CDR2 are LNHDA and SQIVND (reference sequence). The CDR3 spans 16 residues. The chain links TRBV19 to TRBJ1-3, with a weak D call TRBD1 (5 bases). The TCR was taken from an adult with an advanced solid tumor such as melanoma, head and neck, liver or kidney cancer. Sample: CD4+ or CD8+ T cells sorted from blood, taken in a trial of the OX40 agonist ivuxolimab. The CDR3 reads CASSIVRPRDGNTIYF. DNA of the CDR3: TGTGCCAGTAGTATCGTAAGGCCCCGGGACGGAAACACCATATATTTT.